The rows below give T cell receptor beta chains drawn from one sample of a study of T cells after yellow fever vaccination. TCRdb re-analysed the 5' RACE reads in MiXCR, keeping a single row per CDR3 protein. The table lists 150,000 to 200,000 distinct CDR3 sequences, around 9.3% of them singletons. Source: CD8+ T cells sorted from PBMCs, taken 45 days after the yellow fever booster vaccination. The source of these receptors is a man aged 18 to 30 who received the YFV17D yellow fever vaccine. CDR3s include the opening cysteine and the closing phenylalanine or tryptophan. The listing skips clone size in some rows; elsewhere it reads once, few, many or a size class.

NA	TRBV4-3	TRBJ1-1	CASSQEGQIMNTEAFF
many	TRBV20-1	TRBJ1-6	CSARGHRENSPLHF
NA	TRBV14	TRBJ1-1	CASSQYSETTEAVF
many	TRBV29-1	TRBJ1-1	CSVVWGGTEAFF
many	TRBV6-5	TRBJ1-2	CASSLGGDYGYTF
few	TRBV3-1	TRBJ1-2	CASSHGLAVTF
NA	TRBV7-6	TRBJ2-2	CASTGLTGSGELFF
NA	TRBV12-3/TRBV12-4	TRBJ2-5	CASSKETQYF
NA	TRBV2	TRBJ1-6	CASAPDRRRVDWNSPLHF
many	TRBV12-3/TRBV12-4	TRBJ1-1	CASSPGQGMNTEAFF
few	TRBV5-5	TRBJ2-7	CASSLGPGRAYEQYF
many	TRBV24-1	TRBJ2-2	CANQGPGTGELFF
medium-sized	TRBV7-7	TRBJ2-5	CASSLNRGPQETQYF
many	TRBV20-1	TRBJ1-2	CSARDLQKVRGYTF
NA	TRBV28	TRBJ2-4	CASQRGNIQYF
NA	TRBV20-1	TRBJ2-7	CSAEHRDIWEGEQYF
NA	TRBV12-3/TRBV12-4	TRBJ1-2	CASSLAQSFSGYTF
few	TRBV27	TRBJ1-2	CATRQGAVSGYTF
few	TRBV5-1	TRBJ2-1	CASSLGRGLAEQFF
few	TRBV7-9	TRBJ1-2	CASSLGDFYGYTF
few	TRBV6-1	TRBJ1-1	CASSEPGRNTEAFF
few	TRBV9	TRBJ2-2	CASSVAGFPGELFF
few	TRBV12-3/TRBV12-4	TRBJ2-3	CASSMGPAEDTQYF
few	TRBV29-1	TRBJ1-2	CSVHPTRGNYGYTF
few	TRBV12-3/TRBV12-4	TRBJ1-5	CASSCTQSNQPQHF
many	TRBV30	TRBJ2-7	CAWSTGLSGEQYF
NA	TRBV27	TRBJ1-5	CASSSQGVLHQPQHF
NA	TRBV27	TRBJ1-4	CASSSRTENEKLFF
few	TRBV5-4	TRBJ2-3	CASSGPGLAIGGTDTQYF
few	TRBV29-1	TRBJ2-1	CSGEIQGNEQFF
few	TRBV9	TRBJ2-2	CASKGTSGGPGELFF
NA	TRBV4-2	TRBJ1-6	CASSQGTGDNSPLHF
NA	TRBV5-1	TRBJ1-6	CASSLGASVYSPLHF
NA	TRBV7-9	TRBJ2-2	CASSFPSGRTPNTGELFF
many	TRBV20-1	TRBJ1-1	CSASQGSATEAFF
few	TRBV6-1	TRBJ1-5	CASRTGDYSNQPQHF